This TCR beta chain was sequenced in a study of tumor-infiltrating lymphocytes in primary liver carcinoma. On the study more broadly: Stage T1-T3 N0M0 tumors measured roughly 4.2 to 10 cm at most.

The study co-extracted DNA and RNA from roughly 20-30 mg of unsorted bulk tissue. Researchers took samples from five separate regions of each tumor. The V end lost 6 bases, the J end lost 5 bases, and 14 bases lay between the germline ends. Germline CDR1 is MDHEN and CDR2 is SYDVKM. This CDR3 is built from 14 residues. The input was about 500 ng total RNA; TCR beta cDNA was made from it with a constant-region primer. Slightly modified ARM-PCR with three nested multiplex PCR rounds yielded TCR beta libraries. TRBV1-TRBV30 forward primers paired with a C-beta reverse primer were used in the first two PCR rounds, which ran approximately 11 cycles each. TCRdb passed the multiplex PCR reads through MiXCR, listing each CDR3 protein once. The data show 100,000 or so distinct CDR3 sequences, with more than 60% seen just once and 9.5% to 10% held by the top ten. This clonotype was found many times. The antigen is not known.

Overall study results and limits: Against blood, tumors held a significantly higher top-250-clone fraction (p = 0.039). Lesser overlap characterized tumor-adjacent and tumor-blood pairs relative to tumor region pairs.

This clonotype originated in a woman aged 60-75 years with primary liver carcinoma and hepatitis B virus infection. Sequencing was done on a sample of liver tumor tissue from sampling region 5. Subset given: tumor region T5, tumor centre. The chain recombines TRBV28 with TRBJ2-1, with D perhaps TRBD1 (6 bases). The CDR3 DNA sequence: TGTGCCAGCAGCCACGGGACACCACACAATGAGCAGTTCTTC. Its protein is CASSHGTPHNEQFF. Full variable domain (remainder filled in from reference TRBV28 and TRBJ2-1): DVKVTQSSRYLVKRTGEKVFLECVQDMDHENMFWYRQDPGLGLRLIYFSYDVKMKEKGDIPEGYSVSREKKERFSLILESASTNQTSMYLCASSHGTPHNEQFFGPGTRLTVL.